This is a list of T cell receptor beta chains from one sample in a study of low-dose radiotherapy and immunotherapy resistance in tumors. TCRdb recomputed calls from the reads with MiXCR, one row per CDR3 protein. The sample lists around 90,000 distinct CDR3 sequences; 18% were seen once. Sequenced material: PBMCs, taken before treatment. The receptors were gathered from a male donor with prostate cancer. Each CDR3 is given with its conserved first and last residue. D genes are given only for firm matches. Size tells how often a clone was seen, or its class if it is expanded.

j_call v_call d_call clone_size cdr3_nt cdr3_aa
TRBJ2-1 TRBV28 TRBD2 many TGTGCCAGCAGTACCCGGGTAGCGGGAGGTCGGAATGAGCAGTTCTTC CASSTRVAGGRNEQFF
TRBJ2-5 TRBV6-2/TRBV6-3 TRBD2 many TGTGCCAGCAGTTACGGGACTAGCGTCGTCGAGACCCAGTACTTC CASSYGTSVVETQYF
TRBJ2-7 TRBV29-1 TRBD1 many TGCAGCGTTGTGGAGGCAGGGGGAGTAGGGCAGTACTTC CSVVEAGGVGQYF
TRBJ2-1 TRBV6-4 TRBD2 many TGTGCCAGCAGTGCACTAGCGGGGAACTACAATGAGCAGTTCTTC CASSALAGNYNEQFF
TRBJ2-4 TRBV18 TRBD1 few TGTGCCAGCTCAGGACGGACAGGGGCCAAAAACATTCAGTACTTC CASSGRTGAKNIQYF
TRBJ2-7 TRBV7-9 TRBD2 few TGTGCCAGCAGACAAGCGGGAGCTTACGAGCAGTACTTC CASRQAGAYEQYF
TRBJ2-6 TRBV5-4 - many TGTGCCAGCAGCTATCAACTCTCTGGGGCCAACGTCCTGACTTTC CASSYQLSGANVLTF
TRBJ1-5 TRBV5-4 - many TGTGCCAGCAGCTTGGAGGGGCCCAATCAGCCCCAGCATTTT CASSLEGPNQPQHF
TRBJ2-7 TRBV28 TRBD1 many TGTGCCAGCAGCGAGGGACAGGGACCCTACGAGCAGTACTTC CASSEGQGPYEQYF
TRBJ2-1 TRBV7-9 - many TGTGCCAGCAGCCCACCGAGGATGGAACGAGGGCAGTTCTTC CASSPPRMERGQFF
TRBJ1-2 TRBV14 TRBD1 many TGTGCCAGCAGCCAAGCCGCAGGGGGCATTTATGGCTACACCTTC CASSQAAGGIYGYTF
TRBJ2-1 TRBV5-1 - many TGCGCCAGCAGCTTGCTGGAAAGGGGTTACAATGAGCAGTTCTTC CASSLLERGYNEQFF
TRBJ2-3 TRBV7-9 TRBD1 many TGTGCCAGCAGCTTAGCACGGGACAGAGATACGCAGTATTTT CASSLARDRDTQYF
TRBJ2-5 TRBV11-2 TRBD2 many TGTGCCAGCAGCTTAGCAGCGGGGGGGTCTGGAGAGACCCAGTACTTC CASSLAAGGSGETQYF
TRBJ2-5 TRBV5-6 TRBD2 many TGTGCCAGCAGCTGGGTGACGGGGCATACGGAGCGGGAGCAGGAGACCCAGTACTTC CASSWVTGHTEREQETQYF
TRBJ1-2 TRBV28 - many TGTGCCAGCAGCAATTACTATGGCTACACCTTC CASSNYYGYTF
TRBJ1-5 TRBV19 - many TGTGCCAGTAGTATGAGGGGCCCCCTGCAGCCCCAGCATTTT CASSMRGPLQPQHF
TRBJ2-1 TRBV9 - many TGTGCCAGCAGCCCTAGACATCGAGGAGGGGTAGGACACAATGAGCAGTTCTTC CASSPRHRGGVGHNEQFF
TRBJ2-1 TRBV5-1 TRBD2 many TGCGCCAGCAGCTTACCGACTAGCGGGGGAGAGAGCTCCTACAATGAGCAGTTCTTC CASSLPTSGGESSYNEQFF
TRBJ1-1 TRBV5-1 - many TGCGCCAGCAGCTTGGCGGTCGGGCAGAACACTGAAGCTTTCTTT CASSLAVGQNTEAFF
TRBJ2-5 TRBV7-2 - many TGTGCCAGCAGCTTAGTGAGTACAGGGTCGGCGGAGACCCAGTACTTC CASSLVSTGSAETQYF
TRBJ2-7 TRBV29-1 - many TGCAGCGTTGATCGCCCGGGGACGGGAGAGCAGTACTTC CSVDRPGTGEQYF
TRBJ1-5 TRBV7-2 - many TGTGCCAGCAGCTTAGCGGGGGACCAGCCCCAGCATTTT CASSLAGDQPQHF
TRBJ2-7 TRBV5-1 TRBD1 many TGCGCCAGCAGCCCGACAGGGTCCAACGAGCAGTACTTC CASSPTGSNEQYF
TRBJ1-1 TRBV5-1 TRBD1 many TGCGCCAGCAGCTTGGTGGGACAGGGTCGGGTTGAAGCTTTCTTT CASSLVGQGRVEAFF
TRBJ2-1 TRBV24-1 - many TGTGCCACCAGTGATGACCCGGGGGCGCCGAGCTCCTACAATGAGCAGTTCTTC CATSDDPGAPSSYNEQFF